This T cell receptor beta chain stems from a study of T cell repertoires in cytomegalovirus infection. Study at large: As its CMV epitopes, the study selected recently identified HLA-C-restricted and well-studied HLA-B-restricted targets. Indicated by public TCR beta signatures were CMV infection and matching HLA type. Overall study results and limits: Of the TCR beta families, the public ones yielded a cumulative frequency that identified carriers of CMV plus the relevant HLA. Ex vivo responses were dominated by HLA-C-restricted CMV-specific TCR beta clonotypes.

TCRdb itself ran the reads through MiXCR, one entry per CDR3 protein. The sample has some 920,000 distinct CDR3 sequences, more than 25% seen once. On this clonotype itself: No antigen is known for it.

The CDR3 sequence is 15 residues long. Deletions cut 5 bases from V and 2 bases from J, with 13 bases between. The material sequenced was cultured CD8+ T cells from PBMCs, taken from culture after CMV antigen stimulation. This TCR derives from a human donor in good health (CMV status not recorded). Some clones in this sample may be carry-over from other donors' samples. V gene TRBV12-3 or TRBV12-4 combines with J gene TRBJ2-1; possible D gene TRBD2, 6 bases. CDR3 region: CASSHRGFPYNEQFF. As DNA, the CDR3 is TGTGCCAGCAGTCACCGGGGGTTCCCCTACAATGAGCAGTTCTTC.